The TCR beta chain under discussion was sequenced for a study of T-cell reconstitution after alpha-beta-depleted transplantation in children. Study-wide results and limits: T-cell counts and diversity at one year following transplant were attributed mainly to newly produced T cells. Surviving recipient T cells and thymic progenitors produced the high day-60 TCRbeta diversity seen in some patients.

This clonotype was picked up a small number of times. Antigen: not known. CDR1 is KGHDR and CDR2 is SFDVKD in the germline V gene. CDR3 size: 12 residues. Trimming stripped 4 bases from V and 5 bases from J, with 7 bases between. Molecular barcoding with unique molecular identifiers was used for the TCRbeta library. TCRdb independently ran MiXCR on the PCR reads; one entry per CDR3 protein. The data contain about 100,000 distinct CDR3 sequences, about 6.5% of them singletons. Here the sequenced sample was PBMCs, mostly from graft donor cells, taken 360 days after TCRalphabeta/CD19-depleted stem cell transplant. The chain is built from TRBV24-1 and TRBJ1-2; maybe TRBD1 (6 bases). The source is a male patient between 2 and 9 years old who had a stem cell transplant for acute lymphoblastic leukemia, so the T cells may come from the graft donor. CDR3 region: CATSEGGYGYTF. CDR3 nucleotides: TGTGCCACCAGTGAAGGGGGGTATGGCTACACCTTC.